These 25 T cell receptor beta chains came from one sample sequenced in a study of blood T cell repertoires in COVID-19. Libraries were prepared by immunoSEQ multiplex PCR; TCRdb keeps only in-frame clonotypes and omits some of them. In the table there are about 200,000 clones, 75% to 85% of which are singletons. Sample: PBMCs or T cells enriched from blood (not recorded which). Every receptor here comes from a man aged 40-49 years who had recovered from COVID-19.

The CDR3 here is CASSESGTGGNYGYTF. Here the CDR3 DNA reads TGTGCCAGCAGTGAATCCGGGACAGGGGGGAACTATGGCTACACCTTC. This chain connects TRBV25-1 to TRBJ1-2; 11 bases map to TRBD1. J was trimmed by 2 bases and V by 1 base; bases with no gene match: 3. This CDR3 is built from 16 residues. The germline V gene has CDR1 MGHDK and CDR2 SYGVNS.

The V and J genes are TRBV9 and TRBJ2-7, with 8 bases that match TRBD1. Germline CDR1 reads SGDLS; CDR2 reads YYNGEE. The ends lost 3 bases at V and 2 bases at J; junction bases unmatched: 4. CDR3 length: 14 residues. The DNA for the CDR3 is TGTGCCAGCAGCGACCGGGACAGGCCCTACGAGCAGTACTTC. Its translation: CASSDRDRPYEQYF. Full variable domain (rest looked up from reference TRBV9 and TRBJ2-7): DSGVTQTPKHLITATGQRVTLRCSPRSGDLSVYWYQQSLDQGLQFLIQYYNGEERAKGNILERFSAQQFPDLHSELNLSSLELGDSALYFCASSDRDRPYEQYFGPGTRLTVT.

This rearrangement joins TRBV28 to TRBJ1-4, with no clear D. CDR1 and CDR2 from the germline V gene are MDHEN and SYDVKM. V gave up 3 bases and J gave up 6 bases, with 8 bases separating them. The CDR3 is 13 residues long. CDR3 DNA: TGTGCCAGCAGTTTGGTCAACTATGAAAAACTGTTTTTT. Protein: CASSLVNYEKLFF.

The genes are TRBV2 and TRBJ1-5; the D gene is possibly TRBD1 (5 bases). Germline lookup yields CDR1 SNHLY and CDR2 FYNNEI. CDR3 length: 14 residues. Trimming took off 6 bases at V and 3 bases at J, with 12 bases between the two ends. CDR3 DNA sequence: TGTGCCAGCAGCTCGACAGTCATCAATCAGCCCCAGCATTTT. Translating gives CASSSTVINQPQHF. Combining the CDR3 with reference TRBV2 and TRBJ1-5 gives the whole variable domain EPEVTQTPSHQVTQMGQEVILRCVPISNHLYFYWYRQILGQKVEFLVSFYNNEISEKSEIFDDQFSVERPDGSNFTLKIRSTKLEDSAMYFCASSSTVINQPQHFGDGTRLSIL.

The CDR3 coding sequence is TGTGCCAGCAGTTCTTGGGACAGCTACTATGGCTACACCTTC. Its protein is CASSSWDSYYGYTF. The rearrangement links TRBV27 to TRBJ1-2; 7 positions match TRBD1. J was trimmed by 3 bases and V by 4 bases; bases with no gene match: 5. CDR1 is MNHEY and CDR2 is SMNVEV in the germline V gene (reference sequence). The CDR3 extends over 14 amino acids.

The V call is TRBV6-5, the J call TRBJ1-2; tentative D call: TRBD1 (5 bases). The CDR3 is 15 residues long. Looked up from germline, CDR1 is MNHEY and CDR2 is SVGAGI. The V gene lost 2 bases and the J gene lost 8 bases, with 18 bases spanning the gap. CDR3 bases: TGTGCCAGCAGTTACCAGGCTGACAGCCCGCTCGGCTACACCTTC. It translates to CASSYQADSPLGYTF.

The CDR3 sequence: CASTTGTEETQYF. The DNA of the CDR3 is TGTGCCAGCACGACAGGGACTGAAGAGACCCAGTACTTC. The rearrangement uses TRBV7-6 and TRBJ2-5; D might be TRBD1 (7 bases). The V and J ends lost 7 bases and 3 bases respectively, with 12 bases between them. The CDR3 covers 13 residues. Germline V CDR1 and CDR2: SGHVS, FNYEAQ. Combining the CDR3 with reference TRBV7-6 and TRBJ2-5 gives the whole variable domain GAGVSQSPRYKVTKRGQDVALRCDPISGHVSLYWYRQALGQGPEFLTYFNYEAQQDKSGLPNDRFSAERPEGSISTLTIQRTEQRDSAMYRCASTTGTEETQYFGPGTRLLVL.

The chain uses TRBV19 and TRBJ1-2; D is unresolved. Germline V gives CDR1 LNHDA, CDR2 SQIVND (reference sequence). The ends were cut back, 3 bases at V and 7 bases at J, with 12 bases in the middle. The CDR3 consists of 13 residues. The CDR3 spells CASSIKFEGGYTF. The CDR3 region has the DNA TGTGCCAGTAGTATTAAATTCGAGGGTGGCTACACCTTC.

The chain carries TRBV30 and TRBJ2-7; 8 bases match TRBD1. This CDR3 is built from 13 residues. Per the germline V gene, CDR1 is GTSNPN and CDR2 is SVGIG (reference sequence). V was clipped by 3 bases and J by 8 bases; unmatched bases: 9. The CDR3 nucleotides are TGTGCCTGGAGCGGAAACAGGGGGTTAAAGCAGTACTTC. The encoded protein is CAWSGNRGLKQYF.

The V and J genes are TRBV5-1 and TRBJ1-4, with a weak D call TRBD1 (6 bases). CDR3 size: 14 residues. Germline values: CDR1 SGHRS, CDR2 YFSETQ. Deletions cut 4 bases from V and 2 bases from J, with 9 bases between. For the CDR3, the DNA is TGCGCCAGCAGCACGGACAGTACTAATGAAAAACTGTTTTTT. Protein sequence: CASSTDSTNEKLFF.

The table lists this clone with a count of one. The chain combines TRBV5-4 with TRBJ2-1, with 10 bases lining up with TRBD1. V gave up 4 bases and J gave up 4 bases; unmatched junction bases: 5. The CDR3 covers 15 residues. Germline lookup yields CDR1 SGHNT and CDR2 YYREEE (reference sequence). This chain's CDR3 is CASSRDRGLYNEQFF. Written as DNA, the CDR3 is TGTGCCAGCAGCCGGGACAGGGGTTTATACAATGAGCAGTTCTTC.

The CDR3 coding sequence is TGCAGCGTTGACCTACAGGGGGCTAACACTGAAGCTTTCTTT. Protein product: CSVDLQGANTEAFF. The chain links TRBV29-1 to TRBJ1-1; 9 nucleotides line up with TRBD1. J lost 2 bases, V lost 3 bases, and 4 bases had no gene match. The CDR3 loop spans 14 amino acids. Germline V CDR1 and CDR2: SQVTM, ANQGSEA.

The chain uses TRBV28 and TRBJ1-2, with D possibly matching TRBD1 (6 bases). This CDR3 is 13 amino acids long. Germline V CDR1 and CDR2: MDHEN, SYDVKM. Between the trimmed V and J ends, which lost 5 bases and 6 bases, there was a span of 13 bases. The DNA of the CDR3 is TGTGCCAGCAGTCCTCCGCAGGGGAATGGCTACACCTTC. Amino acids: CASSPPQGNGYTF.

The chain has TRBV6-5 and TRBJ2-2; 7 bases align to TRBD2. Germline-derived CDR1 and CDR2 are MNHEY and SVGAGI. The CDR3 has 14 amino acids. V shed 6 bases and J 3 bases; nucleotides not matched to a gene: 4. Written as DNA, the CDR3 is TGTGCCAGCAGCCGGGAGGCGTACACCGGGGAGCTGTTTTTT. As protein: CASSREAYTGELFF.

This clone has only one observation. The chain joins TRBV11-2 to TRBJ2-1; TRBD1 matches 8 bases. Per germline, CDR1 SGHAT and CDR2 FQNNGV. The CDR3 consists of 15 residues. Germline trimming cut 5 bases from V and 5 bases from J; bases unmatched to any gene: 8. Here the CDR3 reads CASSPRQGYNNEQFF. DNA for the CDR3: TGTGCCAGCAGCCCACGACAGGGGTATAACAATGAGCAGTTCTTC.

The J gene is TRBJ2-2, the V gene TRBV28; 8 bases align to TRBD1. With V trimmed by 6 bases and J by 6 bases, 9 bases remained unmatched. The V gene's germline CDR1 is MDHEN and CDR2 SYDVKM. CDR3 length: 15 amino acids. CDR3 protein: CASSSDREWAGELFF. In DNA, the CDR3 is TGTGCCAGCAGCTCGGACAGGGAGTGGGCCGGGGAGCTGTTTTTT.

The J gene is TRBJ2-1, the V gene TRBV4-3, with TRBD1 matching 8 bases. V was pared by 4 bases and J by 9 bases, with 5 bases of the junction left unmatched. Germline V gene lookup returns CDR1 LGHNA and CDR2 YSLEER. The CDR3 is 13 amino acids. CDR3 residues: CASSRDRIFEQFF. CDR3 sequence (DNA): TGCGCCAGCAGCCGGGACAGGATTTTTGAGCAGTTCTTC.

J is TRBJ1-5 and V is TRBV4-3; 9 nucleotides match TRBD1. Germline V gene lookup returns CDR1 LGHNA and CDR2 YSLEER. The length of the CDR3 is 15 residues. V shed 1 base and J 6 bases; nucleotides not matched to a gene: 4. CDR3: CASSQATGGGQPQHF. Here the CDR3 DNA reads TGCGCCAGCAGCCAAGCAACAGGGGGCGGTCAGCCCCAGCATTTT.

The chain couples TRBV9 to TRBJ1-5; D is unresolved. Germline V gene data show CDR1 as SGDLS and CDR2 as YYNGEE. Trimming pared 0 bases from V and 9 bases from J, leaving 7 bases between. The CDR3 sequence is 12 residues long. The CDR3 nucleotides are TGTGCCAGCAGCGTAGTGGGAGGGCCCCAGCATTTT. It is translated as CASSVVGGPQHF.

This clone appeared a single time. The rearrangement uses TRBV15 and TRBJ2-2, with D perhaps TRBD1 (7 bases). Germline V gene lookup returns CDR1 LNHNV and CDR2 YYDKDF (reference sequence). The germline V and J ends were trimmed by 7 bases and 7 bases, with 16 bases remaining between them. This CDR3 has 14 amino acids. Here the CDR3 reads CATKEGAGIGELFF. The DNA for the CDR3 is TGTGCCACCAAGGAGGGGGCGGGTATCGGGGAGCTGTTTTTT.

The CDR3 is CASSEVQGAETQYF. The CDR3 bases are TGTGCCAGCAGTGAAGTCCAGGGGGCGGAGACCCAGTACTTC. This sequence joins TRBV28 and TRBJ2-5, with 8 positions matching TRBD1. V gave up 5 bases and J gave up 5 bases; unmatched junction bases: 7. CDR1 MDHEN and CDR2 SYDVKM come from the germline V gene. The CDR3 is made up of 14 amino acids.

CDR3 nucleotide sequence: TGTGCCAGCATCGAAGCGGGAGTCGGGTACAATGAGCAGTTCTTC. Its translation is CASIEAGVGYNEQFF. The chain is built from TRBV5-6 and TRBJ2-1, with 8 bases that match TRBD2. Losses at the gene ends were 6 bases for V and 4 bases for J; bases not matched to a gene: 9. The CDR3 is 15 amino acids. The germline V gene has CDR1 SGHDT and CDR2 YYEEEE.

This clone appeared a few times. The V and J genes are TRBV15 and TRBJ2-5; D unresolved. Trimming cost V 0 bases and J 1 base, with 6 bases left between them. The CDR3 runs to 14 residues. The germline gives CDR1 LNHNV, CDR2 YYDKDF (reference sequence). Here the CDR3 reads CATSREVAQETQYF. As DNA, the CDR3 is TGTGCCACCAGCAGAGAGGTGGCCCAAGAGACCCAGTACTTC.

The chain joins TRBV7-2 to TRBJ2-3; 8 nucleotides line up with TRBD1. Looked up from germline, CDR1 is SGHTA and CDR2 is FQGNSA. This CDR3 region has 15 residues. J lost 2 bases, V lost 5 bases, and 6 bases had no gene match. In nucleotides, the CDR3 is TGTGCCAGCAGCCCGGGACAGGTGAACACAGATACGCAGTATTTT. It is translated as CASSPGQVNTDTQYF.

The CDR3 DNA is TGTGCCAGCAGCTTAGCCCCTAGCGGGAGCTCCCGGTTCTTC. This encodes CASSLAPSGSSRFF. This chain joins TRBV7-2 and TRBJ2-1; TRBD2 matches at 10 bases. Germline CDR1 reads SGHTA; CDR2 reads FQGNSA. Trimming cost V 0 bases and J 15 bases; bases outside gene matches: 8. The CDR3 is 14 residues long.